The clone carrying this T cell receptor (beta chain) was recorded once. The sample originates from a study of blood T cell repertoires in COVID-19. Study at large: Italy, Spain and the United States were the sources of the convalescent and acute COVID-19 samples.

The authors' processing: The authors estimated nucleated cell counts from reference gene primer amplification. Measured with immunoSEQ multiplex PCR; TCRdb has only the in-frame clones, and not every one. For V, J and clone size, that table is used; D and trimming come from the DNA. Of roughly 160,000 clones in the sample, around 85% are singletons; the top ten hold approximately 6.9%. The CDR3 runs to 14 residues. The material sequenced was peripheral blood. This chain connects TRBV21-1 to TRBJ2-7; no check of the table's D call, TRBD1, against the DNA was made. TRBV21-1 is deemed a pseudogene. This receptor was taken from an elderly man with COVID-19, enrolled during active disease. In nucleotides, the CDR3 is TGTGCCAGCAACTCCGGGACAGGTGACTACGAGCAGTACTTC. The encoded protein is CASNSGTGDYEQYF.